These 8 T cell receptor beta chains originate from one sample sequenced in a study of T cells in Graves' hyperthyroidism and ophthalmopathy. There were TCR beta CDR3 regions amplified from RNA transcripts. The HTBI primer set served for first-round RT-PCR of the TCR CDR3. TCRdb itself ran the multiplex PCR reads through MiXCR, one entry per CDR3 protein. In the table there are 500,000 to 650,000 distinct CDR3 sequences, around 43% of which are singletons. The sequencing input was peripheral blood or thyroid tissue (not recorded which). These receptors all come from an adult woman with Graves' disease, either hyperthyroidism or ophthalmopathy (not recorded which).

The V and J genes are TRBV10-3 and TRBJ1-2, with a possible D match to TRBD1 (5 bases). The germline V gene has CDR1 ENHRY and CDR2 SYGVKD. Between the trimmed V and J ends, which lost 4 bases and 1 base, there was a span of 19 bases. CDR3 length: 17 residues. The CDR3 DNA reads TGTGCCATCAGTGGTTCCCGGGACGGCAGAGATAACTATGGCTACACCTTC. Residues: CAISGSRDGRDNYGYTF.

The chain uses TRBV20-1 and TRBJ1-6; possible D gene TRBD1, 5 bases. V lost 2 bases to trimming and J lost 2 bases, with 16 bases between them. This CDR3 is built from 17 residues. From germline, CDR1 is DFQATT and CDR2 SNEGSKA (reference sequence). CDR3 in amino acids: CSARPKLGRAYNSPLHF. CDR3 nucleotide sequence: TGCAGTGCTAGACCAAAGCTGGGACGGGCCTATAATTCACCCCTCCACTTT.

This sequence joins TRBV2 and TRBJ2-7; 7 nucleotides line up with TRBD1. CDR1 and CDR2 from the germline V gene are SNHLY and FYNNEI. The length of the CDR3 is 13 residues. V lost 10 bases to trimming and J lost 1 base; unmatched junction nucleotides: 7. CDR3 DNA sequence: TGTGCCACCGCCGGGACAGATTCCTACGAGCAGTACTTC. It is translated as CATAGTDSYEQYF.

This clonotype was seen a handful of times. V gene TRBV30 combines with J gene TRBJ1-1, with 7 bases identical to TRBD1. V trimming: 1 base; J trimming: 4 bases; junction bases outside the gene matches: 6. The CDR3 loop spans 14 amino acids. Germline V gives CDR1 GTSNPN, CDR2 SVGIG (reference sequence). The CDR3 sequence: CAWSALHRGTEAFF. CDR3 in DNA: TGTGCCTGGAGTGCCCTGCACAGGGGCACTGAAGCTTTCTTT.

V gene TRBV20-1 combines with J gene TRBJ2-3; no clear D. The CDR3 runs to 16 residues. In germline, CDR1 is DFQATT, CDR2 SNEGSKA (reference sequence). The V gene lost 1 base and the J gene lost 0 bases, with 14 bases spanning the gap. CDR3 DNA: TGCAGTGCTAGAGCCTATTTACCTACTAGCACAGATACGCAGTATTTT. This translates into CSARAYLPTSTDTQYF.

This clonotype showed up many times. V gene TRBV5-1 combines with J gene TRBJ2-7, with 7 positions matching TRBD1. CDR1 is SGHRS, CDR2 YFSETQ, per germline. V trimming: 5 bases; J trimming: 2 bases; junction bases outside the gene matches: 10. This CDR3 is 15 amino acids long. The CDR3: CASRAGIQGTYEQYF. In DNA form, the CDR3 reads TGCGCCAGCAGGGCAGGGATACAGGGGACCTACGAGCAGTACTTC.

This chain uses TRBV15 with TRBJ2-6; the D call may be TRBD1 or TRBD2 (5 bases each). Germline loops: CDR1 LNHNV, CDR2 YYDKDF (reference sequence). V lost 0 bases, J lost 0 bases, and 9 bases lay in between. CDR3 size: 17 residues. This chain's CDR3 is CATSREGTHSGANVLTF. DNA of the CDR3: TGTGCCACCAGCAGAGAAGGGACCCACTCTGGGGCCAACGTCCTGACTTTC.

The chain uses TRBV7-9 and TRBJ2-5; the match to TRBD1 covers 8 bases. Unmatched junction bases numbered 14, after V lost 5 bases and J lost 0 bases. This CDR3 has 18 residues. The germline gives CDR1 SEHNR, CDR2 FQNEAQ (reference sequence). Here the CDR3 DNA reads TGTGCCAGCAGCCCTAGGTCTAGCACAGGGGGATACCAAGAGACCCAGTACTTC. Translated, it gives CASSPRSSTGGYQETQYF.